This paragraph covers one T cell receptor beta chain sequence. This specimen comes from a study of low-dose radiotherapy and immunotherapy resistance in tumors. The overall study: Fractions of 1 Gy went to Cohort 2 every two weeks, for 13 Gy over 26 weeks. Given every two weeks, intravenous cyclophosphamide 200 mg/m2 preceded radiation and immunotherapy by one day.

TRAV and TRBV primers primed cDNA for both TCRalpha and TCRbeta. Over approximately 20 PCR cycles, TCRs were amplified from a constant-region primer and V-primer adapter. TCRdb independently ran MiXCR on the reads; one entry per CDR3 protein. The sample has tens of thousands of distinct CDR3 sequences, around a quarter seen once; the top ten hold around a tenth. Documented time point: after trial treatment. Treatment meaning: LDRT plus nivolumab, ipilimumab, low-dose cyclophosphamide and aspirin (RACIN trial). CDR3 length: 14 residues. V dropped 0 bases and J dropped 8 bases, with 13 bases sitting between them.

The specimen comprised PBMCs, sampled after low-dose radiotherapy plus immunotherapy. The origin of this receptor is a male donor with prostate cancer. The chain recombines TRBV12-3 or TRBV12-4 with TRBJ1-2; D is possibly TRBD1 (5 bases). The CDR3 DNA reads as TGTGCCAGCAGTTTAGCGGGAGGGGCGCCAGGCTACACCTTC. Protein sequence: CASSLAGGAPGYTF.